The T cell receptor beta chain under discussion was sequenced for a study of T cells after yellow fever vaccination. Study as a whole: Libraries from low-cell-number fractions were prepared with the SMART-Seq v4 Ultra Low Input RNA kit.

Germline assignment: CDR1 SGHNT and CDR2 YENEEA. The CDR3 has 12 residues. V lost 6 bases, J lost 7 bases, and 9 bases lay in between. Making TCR cDNA involved 5'RACE template switching, which added UMIs and a universal primer site. TCRdb passed the 5' RACE reads through MiXCR, listing each CDR3 protein once. Seen here are about 85,000 distinct CDR3 sequences, about an eighth observed once, and the top ten hold 20% to 25%. Study-level findings and limits: Clonotypes appearing in both CD4 and CD8 compartments existed, and their share was small. The booster saw the reappearance of most primary-vaccination clones (approximately 97% CD4, around 90% CD8).

The sample was CD8+ T cells not binding an NS4B(214-222) dextramer, sorted from PBMCs, taken roughly 23 days after the first yellow fever vaccination. The rearrangement joins TRBV11-3 to TRBJ2-2, with D maybe TRBD1 (6 bases). The clonotype was recovered from a man aged 18 to 29 who received the YFV17D yellow fever vaccine. The CDR3 protein is CASSSGVGELFF. The CDR3 coding sequence is TGTGCCAGCAGTTCAGGGGTCGGGGAGCTGTTTTTT.